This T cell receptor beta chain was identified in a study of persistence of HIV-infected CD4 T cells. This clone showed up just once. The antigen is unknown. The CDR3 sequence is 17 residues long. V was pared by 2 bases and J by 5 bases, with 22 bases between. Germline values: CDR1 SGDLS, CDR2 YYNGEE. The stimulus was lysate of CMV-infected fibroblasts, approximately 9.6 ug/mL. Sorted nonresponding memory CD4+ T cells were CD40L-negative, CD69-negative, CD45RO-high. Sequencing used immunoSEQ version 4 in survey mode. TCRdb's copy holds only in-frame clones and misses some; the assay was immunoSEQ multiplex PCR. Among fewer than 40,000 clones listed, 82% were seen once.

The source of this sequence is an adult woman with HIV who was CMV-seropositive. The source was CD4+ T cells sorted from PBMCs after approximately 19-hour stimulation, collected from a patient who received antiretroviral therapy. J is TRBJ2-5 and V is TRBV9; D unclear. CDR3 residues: CASSVERPAHRWETQYF. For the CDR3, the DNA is TGTGCCAGCAGCGTGGAGAGGCCGGCACATCGTTGGGAGACCCAGTACTTC. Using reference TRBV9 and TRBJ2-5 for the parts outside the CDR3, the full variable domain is DSGVTQTPKHLITATGQRVTLRCSPRSGDLSVYWYQQSLDQGLQFLIQYYNGEERAKGNILERFSAQQFPDLHSELNLSSLELGDSALYFCASSVERPAHRWETQYFGPGTRLLVL.